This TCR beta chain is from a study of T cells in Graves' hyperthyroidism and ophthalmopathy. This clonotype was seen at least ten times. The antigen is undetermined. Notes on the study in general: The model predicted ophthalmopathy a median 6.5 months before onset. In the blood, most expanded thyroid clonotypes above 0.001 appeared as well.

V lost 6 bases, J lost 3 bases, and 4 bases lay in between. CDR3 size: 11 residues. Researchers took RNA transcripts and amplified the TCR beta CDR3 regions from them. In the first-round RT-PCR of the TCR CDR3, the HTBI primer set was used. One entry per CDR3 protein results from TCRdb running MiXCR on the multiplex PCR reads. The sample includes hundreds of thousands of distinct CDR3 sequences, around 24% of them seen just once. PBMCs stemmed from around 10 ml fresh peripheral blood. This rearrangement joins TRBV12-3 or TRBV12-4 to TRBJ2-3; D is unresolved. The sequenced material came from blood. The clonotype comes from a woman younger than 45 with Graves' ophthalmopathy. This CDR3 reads CASRQTDTQYF. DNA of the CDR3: TGTGCCAGCAGGCAAACAGATACGCAGTATTTT.